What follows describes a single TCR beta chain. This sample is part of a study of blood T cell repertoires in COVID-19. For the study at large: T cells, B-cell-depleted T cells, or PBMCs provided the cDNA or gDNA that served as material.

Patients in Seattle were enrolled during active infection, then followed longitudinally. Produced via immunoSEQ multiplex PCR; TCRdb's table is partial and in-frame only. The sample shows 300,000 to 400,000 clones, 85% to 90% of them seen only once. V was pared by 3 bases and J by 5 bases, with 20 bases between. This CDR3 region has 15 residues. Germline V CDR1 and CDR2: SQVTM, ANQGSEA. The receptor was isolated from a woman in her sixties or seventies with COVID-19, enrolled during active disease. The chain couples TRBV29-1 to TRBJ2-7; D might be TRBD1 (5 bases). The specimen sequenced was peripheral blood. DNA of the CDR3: TGCAGCGTTGAGACCAGGGAAGGGATATCGGACGAGCAGTACTTC. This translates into CSVETREGISDEQYF.